This T cell receptor beta chain was observed in a study of radiation and T cells in renal cell carcinoma. CDR3 length: 13 amino acids. V was pared by 5 bases and J by 5 bases, with 12 bases between. Germline V gives CDR1 MNHEY, CDR2 SVGAGI. Described time point: baseline pretreatment blood. This sample's treatment: 15 Gy SBRT to primary tumor, nephrectomy 4 weeks later. Generated by immunoSEQ multiplex PCR, the TCRdb table keeps only in-frame clones and is missing some. The profile shows approximately 120,000 clones, approximately 80% of them singletons. Sequenced material: blood, taken from a patient whose treatment included radiotherapy and nephrectomy. The V and J genes are TRBV6-5 and TRBJ1-2; no firm D call. The clonotype comes from a woman aged 60-75 years with renal cell carcinoma. The chain's CDR3 is CASSTVFGYGYTF. The CDR3 DNA is TGTGCCAGCAGTACAGTTTTCGGTTATGGCTACACCTTC.